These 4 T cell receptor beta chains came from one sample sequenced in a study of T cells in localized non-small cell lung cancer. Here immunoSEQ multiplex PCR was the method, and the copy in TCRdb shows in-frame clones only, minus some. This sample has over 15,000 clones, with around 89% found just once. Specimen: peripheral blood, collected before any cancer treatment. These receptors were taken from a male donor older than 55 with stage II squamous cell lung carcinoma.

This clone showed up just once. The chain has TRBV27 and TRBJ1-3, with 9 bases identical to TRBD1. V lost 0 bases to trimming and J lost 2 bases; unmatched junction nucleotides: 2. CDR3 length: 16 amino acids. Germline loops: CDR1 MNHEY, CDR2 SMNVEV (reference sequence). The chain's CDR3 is CASSLSGTGTGNTIYF. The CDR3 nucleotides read TGTGCCAGCAGTTTATCCGGGACAGGGACTGGAAACACCATATATTTT.

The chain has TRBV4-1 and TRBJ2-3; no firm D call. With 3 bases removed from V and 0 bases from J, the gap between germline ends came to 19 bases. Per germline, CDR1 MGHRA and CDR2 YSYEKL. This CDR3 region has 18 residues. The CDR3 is CASSHSRSGSTSTDTQYF. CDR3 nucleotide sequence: TGCGCCAGCAGCCATTCCCGATCGGGTTCGACTAGCACAGATACGCAGTATTTT.

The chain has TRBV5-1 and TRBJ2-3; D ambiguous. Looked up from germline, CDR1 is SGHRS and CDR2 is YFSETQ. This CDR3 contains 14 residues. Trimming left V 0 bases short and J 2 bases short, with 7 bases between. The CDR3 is CASSLGHNTDTQYF. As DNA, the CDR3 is TGCGCCAGCAGCTTGGGACACAACACAGATACGCAGTATTTT.

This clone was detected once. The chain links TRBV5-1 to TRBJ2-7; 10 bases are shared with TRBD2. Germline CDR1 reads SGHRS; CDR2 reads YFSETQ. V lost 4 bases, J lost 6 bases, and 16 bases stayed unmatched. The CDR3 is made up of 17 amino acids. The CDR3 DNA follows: TGCGCCAGCAGCAATACAGGGGCCCTAGCGGGAGAAGGCGAGCAGTACTTC. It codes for CASSNTGALAGEGEQYF. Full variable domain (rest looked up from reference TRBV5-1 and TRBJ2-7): KAGVTQTPRYLIKTRGQQVTLSCSPISGHRSVSWYQQTPGQGLQFLFEYFSETQRNKGNFPGRFSGRQFSNSRSEMNVSTLELGDSALYLCASSNTGALAGEGEQYFGPGTRLTVT.